This T cell receptor beta chain appears in the sequencing data of a study of T cells in pancreatic ductal adenocarcinoma. General study points: Blood had more productive templates and about 8-fold more unique clonotypes than tumor. Enrichment of CD45RO+ effector over naive T cells in tumors may bias clonality.

Regarding this clone: Its antigen is undetermined.

Sequenced by immunoSEQ multiplex PCR; TCRdb stores in-frame clones only, minus some. The sample contains fewer than 5,000 clones, 68% of which appear only once. V dropped 6 bases and J dropped 2; count of bases not matched to a gene: 2. This CDR3 contains 13 residues. Germline V gene lookup returns CDR1 MNHNY and CDR2 SVGAGI (reference sequence). Selected pancreatic ductal adenocarcinoma patients had undergone surgery without neoadjuvant therapy. The sample consisted of pancreatic tumor tissue. This chain connects TRBV6-6 to TRBJ2-7, with 9 positions matching TRBD2. The sequence derives from a human donor with pancreatic ductal adenocarcinoma. CDR3 nucleotide sequence: TGTGCCAGCAGGGCGGGAGGGCCCTACGAGCAGTACTTC. This encodes CASRAGGPYEQYF.